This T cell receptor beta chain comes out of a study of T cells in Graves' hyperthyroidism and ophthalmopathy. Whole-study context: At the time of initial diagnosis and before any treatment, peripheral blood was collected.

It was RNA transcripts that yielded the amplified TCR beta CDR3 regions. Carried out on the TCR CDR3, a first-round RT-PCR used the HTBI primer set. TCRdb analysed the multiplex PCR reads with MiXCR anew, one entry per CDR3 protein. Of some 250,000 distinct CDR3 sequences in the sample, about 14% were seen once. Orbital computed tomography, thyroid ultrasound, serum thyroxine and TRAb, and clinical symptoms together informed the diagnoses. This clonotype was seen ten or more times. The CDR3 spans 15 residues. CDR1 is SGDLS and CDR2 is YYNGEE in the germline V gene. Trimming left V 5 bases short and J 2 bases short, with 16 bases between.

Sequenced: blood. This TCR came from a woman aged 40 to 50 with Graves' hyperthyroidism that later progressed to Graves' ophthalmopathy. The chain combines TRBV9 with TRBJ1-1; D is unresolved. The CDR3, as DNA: TGTGCCAGCAGTTACATCCGGGCCACCAACACTGAAGCTTTCTTT. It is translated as CASSYIRATNTEAFF.